This is a list of T cell receptor beta chains from one sample in a study of blood T cells in healthy people across ages. TCRdb itself ran the 5' RACE reads through MiXCR, one entry per CDR3 protein. This table holds roughly 790,000 distinct CDR3 sequences, about 42% found once. The sample was blood. Receptor source: a woman aged 60 to 75 in good health. The CDR3 runs from the conserved cysteine through the conserved F or W. The D gene is left open where the match is weak. Clone size is stated in some rows and not others, as once, few, many or a class when expanded.

clone_size	v_call	j_call	d_call	cdr3_aa	cdr3_nt
NA	TRBV7-2	TRBJ2-3	NA	CASSSEITVGGLTDTQYF	TGTGCCAGCAGCTCCGAGATAACGGTGGGGGGGCTCACAGATACGCAGTATTTT
few	TRBV20-1	TRBJ2-1	TRBD2	CSASGTSGDYNEQFF	TGCAGTGCTAGCGGGACTAGCGGAGACTACAATGAGCAGTTCTTC
NA	TRBV11-2	TRBJ2-1	TRBD1	CASSKRQGKYNEQFF	TGTGCCAGCAGCAAACGACAGGGGAAATACAATGAGCAGTTCTTC
NA	TRBV10-2	TRBJ2-7	NA	CASSDYRHGTYEQYF	TGCGCCAGCAGTGATTACCGACATGGGACCTACGAGCAGTACTTC
NA	TRBV7-9	TRBJ2-1	NA	CASSPWDSIGGNEQFF	TGTGCCAGCAGCCCTTGGGACTCAATAGGGGGCAATGAGCAGTTCTTC
few	TRBV7-2	TRBJ2-7	NA	CASSLDEGTYEQYF	TGTGCCAGCAGCTTAGACGAGGGTACCTACGAGCAGTACTTC
NA	TRBV18	TRBJ2-6	TRBD1	CASSPRTGGAGANVLTF	TGTGCCAGCTCACCTCGGACAGGGGGCGCTGGGGCCAACGTCCTGACTTTC
few	TRBV29-1	TRBJ1-2	NA	CSVVKAVGYTF	TGCAGCGTTGTGAAAGCAGTAGGCTACACCTTC
NA	TRBV12-3/TRBV12-4	TRBJ2-7	TRBD2	CASSLWASGVGGEQYF	TGTGCCAGCAGTTTATGGGCTAGCGGGGTAGGTGGCGAGCAGTACTTC
NA	TRBV27	TRBJ2-1	TRBD2	CASSFLADPSYNEQFF	TGTGCCAGCAGTTTTCTAGCGGACCCTTCCTACAATGAGCAGTTCTTC
once	TRBV7-2	TRBJ2-7	TRBD2	CASSWDRTRTYEQYF	TGTGCCAGCAGCTGGGATCGGACTAGAACCTACGAGCAGTACTTC
NA	TRBV18	TRBJ2-5	NA	CASSTITETQYF	TGTGCCAGCTCAACTATAACCGAGACCCAGTACTTC
NA	TRBV2	TRBJ2-7	NA	CASSDDRIEQYF	TGTGCCAGCAGTGACGACAGGATCGAGCAGTACTTC
few	TRBV18	TRBJ1-6	TRBD1	CASSPGTATNNSPLHF	TGTGCCAGCTCACCAGGGACAGCCACAAATAATTCACCCCTCCACTTT
NA	TRBV24-1	TRBJ2-4	NA	CATSPPPGRRGNIQYF	TGTGCCACCAGTCCCCCCCCGGGACGAAGGGGGAACATTCAGTACTTC
NA	TRBV6-5	TRBJ2-5	NA	CASSDRSWETQYF	TGTGCCAGCAGTGACAGAAGCTGGGAGACCCAGTACTTC
NA	TRBV6-1	TRBJ1-5	TRBD1	CASSEAGGGWQPQHF	TGTGCCAGCAGTGAAGCGGGAGGGGGCTGGCAGCCCCAGCATTTT
NA	TRBV20-1	TRBJ2-1	TRBD2	CSATGTSEWSEQFF	TGCAGTGCCACCGGGACTAGCGAGTGGAGTGAGCAGTTCTTC
few	TRBV27	TRBJ2-4	TRBD1	CASSLSGQGKTVQYF	TGTGCCAGCAGTTTATCGGGACAGGGGAAAACCGTTCAGTACTTC
NA	TRBV27	TRBJ2-5	TRBD1	CASSTGQRGTQYF	TGTGCCAGCAGTACGGGACAGAGAGGGACCCAGTACTTC
NA	TRBV7-2	TRBJ2-1	TRBD2	CVSSALGSGSGRNEQFF	TGTGTCAGCAGCGCCTTAGGAAGCGGGAGTGGGCGCAATGAGCAGTTCTTC
NA	TRBV20-1	TRBJ2-5	NA	CSASGSLGQETQYF	TGCAGTGCTAGCGGTAGCTTGGGGCAAGAGACCCAGTACTTC
NA	TRBV28	TRBJ1-2	NA	CASSSSTFYGYTF	TGTGCCAGCAGTTCCTCAACCTTCTATGGCTACACCTTC
many	TRBV7-2	TRBJ2-7	TRBD1	CASSLGSGQGAEQYF	TGTGCCAGCAGCTTAGGGTCGGGACAGGGGGCCGAGCAGTACTTC
NA	TRBV20-1	TRBJ2-2	NA	CSARDRKNTGELFF	TGCAGTGCTAGAGATCGGAAGAACACCGGGGAGCTGTTTTTT
many	TRBV2	TRBJ2-7	NA	CASRQGGSYEQYF	TGTGCCAGCCGCCAAGGGGGATCCTACGAGCAGTACTTC
once	TRBV4-2	TRBJ2-7	TRBD2	CASSVTSGTTYNEQYF	TGTGCCAGCAGCGTCACTAGCGGGACCACTTACAATGAGCAGTACTTC
many	TRBV7-9	TRBJ1-2	NA	CASSSSQYGYTF	TGTGCCAGCAGCTCGAGCCAATATGGCTACACCTTC
NA	TRBV19	TRBJ2-7	NA	CASSRSRDGLNEQYF	TGTGCCAGTAGTAGATCCCGGGACGGACTAAACGAGCAGTACTTC
many	TRBV6-6	TRBJ2-7	NA	CASSYYSGRYEQYF	TGTGCCAGCAGTTATTATTCAGGGCGCTACGAGCAGTACTTC
few	TRBV4-2	TRBJ2-3	NA	CASSQDRGRGPDTQYF	TGTGCCAGCAGCCAAGATAGGGGCAGGGGCCCCGATACGCAGTATTTT
NA	TRBV10-3	TRBJ2-7	NA	CAISVTGSSYNEQYF	TGTGCCATCAGTGTAACGGGGAGCTCCTACAATGAGCAGTACTTC
NA	TRBV5-1	TRBJ2-1	NA	CASSRLAQPPYNEQFF	TGCGCCAGCAGCCGGTTAGCCCAGCCCCCTTACAATGAGCAGTTCTTC
NA	TRBV6-2/TRBV6-3	TRBJ2-1	TRBD2	CASSDASGSYNEQFF	TGTGCCAGCAGTGACGCTAGCGGCTCCTACAATGAGCAGTTCTTC
few	TRBV12-3/TRBV12-4	TRBJ2-5	NA	CASTPSSGPGQTQYF	TGTGCCAGCACCCCATCATCAGGGCCCGGACAGACCCAGTACTTC
NA	TRBV6-5	TRBJ2-5	TRBD1	CASSYARDRGDQETQYF	TGTGCCAGCAGTTACGCCCGGGACAGGGGCGACCAAGAGACCCAGTACTTC